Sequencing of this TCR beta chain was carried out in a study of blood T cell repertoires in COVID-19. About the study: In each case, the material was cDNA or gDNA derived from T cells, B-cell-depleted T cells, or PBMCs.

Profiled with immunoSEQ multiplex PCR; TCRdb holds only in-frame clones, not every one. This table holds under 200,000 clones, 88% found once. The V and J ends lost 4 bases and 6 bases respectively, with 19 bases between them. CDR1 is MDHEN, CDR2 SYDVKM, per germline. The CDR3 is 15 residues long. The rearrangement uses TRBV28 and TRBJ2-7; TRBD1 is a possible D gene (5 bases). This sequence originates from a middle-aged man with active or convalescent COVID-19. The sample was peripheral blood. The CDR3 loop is CASSSPAAGLSEQYF. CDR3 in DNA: TGTGCCAGCAGTTCCCCCGCGGCAGGGCTAAGCGAGCAGTACTTC.